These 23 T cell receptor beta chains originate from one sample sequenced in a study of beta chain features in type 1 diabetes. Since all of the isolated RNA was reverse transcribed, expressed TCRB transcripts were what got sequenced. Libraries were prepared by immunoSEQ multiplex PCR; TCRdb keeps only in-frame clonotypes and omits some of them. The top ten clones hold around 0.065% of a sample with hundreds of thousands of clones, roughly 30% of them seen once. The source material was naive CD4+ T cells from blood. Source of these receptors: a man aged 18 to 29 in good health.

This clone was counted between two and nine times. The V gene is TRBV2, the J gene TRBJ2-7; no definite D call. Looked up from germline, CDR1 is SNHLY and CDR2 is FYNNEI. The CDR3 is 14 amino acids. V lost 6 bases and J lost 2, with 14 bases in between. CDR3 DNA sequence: TGTGCCAGCAGCCAGTGGGCAAGGGCCTACGAGCAGTACTTC. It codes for CASSQWARAYEQYF.

This CDR3 reads CSVERGRGTDTQYF. CDR3 DNA: TGCAGCGTTGAAAGGGGTAGGGGCACAGATACGCAGTATTTT. V gene TRBV29-1 combines with J gene TRBJ2-3; D perhaps matches TRBD1 (5 bases). The ends were cut back, 2 bases at V and 1 base at J, with 10 bases in the middle. The germline CDR1 and CDR2 sequences are SQVTM and ANQGSEA. This CDR3 has 14 residues.

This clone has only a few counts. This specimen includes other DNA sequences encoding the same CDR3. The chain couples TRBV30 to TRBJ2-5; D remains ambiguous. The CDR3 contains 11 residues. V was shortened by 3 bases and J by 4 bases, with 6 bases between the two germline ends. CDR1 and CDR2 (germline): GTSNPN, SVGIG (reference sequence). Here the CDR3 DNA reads TGTGCCTGGAGGCTAGGAGAGACCCAGTACTTC. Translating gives CAWRLGETQYF.

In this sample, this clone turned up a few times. CDR3 protein: CAWSDGVYGYTF. The CDR3 DNA sequence: TGTGCCTGGAGTGACGGGGTATATGGCTACACCTTC. The chain couples TRBV30 to TRBJ1-2; no reliable D call. V gave up 1 base and J gave up 5 bases, with 8 bases separating them. The CDR3 is made up of 12 amino acids. From germline, CDR1 is GTSNPN and CDR2 SVGIG (reference sequence).

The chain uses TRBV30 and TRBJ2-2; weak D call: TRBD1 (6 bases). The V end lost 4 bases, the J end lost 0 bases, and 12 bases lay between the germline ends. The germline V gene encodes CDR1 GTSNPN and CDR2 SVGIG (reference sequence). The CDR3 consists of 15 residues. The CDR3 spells CAWKGVGTNTGELFF. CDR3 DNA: TGTGCCTGGAAGGGGGTAGGGACGAACACCGGGGAGCTGTTTTTT.

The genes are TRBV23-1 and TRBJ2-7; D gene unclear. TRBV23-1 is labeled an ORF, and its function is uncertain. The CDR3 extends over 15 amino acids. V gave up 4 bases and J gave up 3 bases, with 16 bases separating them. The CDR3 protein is CASSLLRACNYEQYF. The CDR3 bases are TGCGCCAGCAGTCTCCTCCGGGCCTGCAACTACGAGCAGTACTTC.

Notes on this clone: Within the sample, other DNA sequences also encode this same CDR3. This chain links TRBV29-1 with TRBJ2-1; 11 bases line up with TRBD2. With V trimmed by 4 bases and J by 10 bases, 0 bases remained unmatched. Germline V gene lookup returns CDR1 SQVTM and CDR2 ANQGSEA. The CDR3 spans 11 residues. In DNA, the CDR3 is TGCAGCGTTGGACTAGCGGGAGAGCAGTTCTTC. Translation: CSVGLAGEQFF.

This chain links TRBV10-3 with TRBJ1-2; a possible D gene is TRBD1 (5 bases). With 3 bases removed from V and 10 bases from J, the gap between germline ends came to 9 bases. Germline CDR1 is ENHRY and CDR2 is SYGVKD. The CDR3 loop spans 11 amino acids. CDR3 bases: TGTGCCATCAGTGATCGGGGCTACTACACCTTC. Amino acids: CAISDRGYYTF.

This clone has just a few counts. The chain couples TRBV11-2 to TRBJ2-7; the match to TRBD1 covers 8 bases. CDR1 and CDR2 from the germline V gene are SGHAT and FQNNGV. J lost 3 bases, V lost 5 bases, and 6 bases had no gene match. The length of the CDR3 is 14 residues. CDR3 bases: TGTGCCAGCAGCGTGGGACAGGCGGTCTACGAGCAGTACTTC. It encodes CASSVGQAVYEQYF. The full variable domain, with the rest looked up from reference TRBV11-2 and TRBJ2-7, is EAGVAQSPRYKIIEKRQSVAFWCNPISGHATLYWYQQILGQGPKLLIQFQNNGVVDDSQLPKDRFSAERLKGVDSTLKIQPAKLEDSAVYLCASSVGQAVYEQYFGPGTRLTVT.

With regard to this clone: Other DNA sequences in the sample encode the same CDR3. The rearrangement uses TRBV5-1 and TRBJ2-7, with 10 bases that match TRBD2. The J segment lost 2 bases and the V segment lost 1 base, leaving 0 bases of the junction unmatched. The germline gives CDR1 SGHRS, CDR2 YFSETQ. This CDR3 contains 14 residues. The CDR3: CASSLTSGTYEQYF. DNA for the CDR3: TGCGCCAGCAGCTTGACTAGCGGGACCTACGAGCAGTACTTC.

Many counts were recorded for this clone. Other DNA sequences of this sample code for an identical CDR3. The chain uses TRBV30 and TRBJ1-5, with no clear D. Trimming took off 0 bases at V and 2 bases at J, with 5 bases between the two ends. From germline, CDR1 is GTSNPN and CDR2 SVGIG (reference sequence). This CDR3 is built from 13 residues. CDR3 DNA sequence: TGTGCCTGGAGTGTAGCCGGCAATCAGCCCCAGCATTTT. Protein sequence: CAWSVAGNQPQHF.

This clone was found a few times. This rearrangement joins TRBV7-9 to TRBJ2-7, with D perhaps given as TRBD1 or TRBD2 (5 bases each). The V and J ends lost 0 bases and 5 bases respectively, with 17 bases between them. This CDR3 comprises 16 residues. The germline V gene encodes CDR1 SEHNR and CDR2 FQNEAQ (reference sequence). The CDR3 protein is CASSLARLGDLDEQYF. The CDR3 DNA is TGTGCCAGCAGCTTAGCAAGATTAGGGGACCTAGACGAGCAGTACTTC.

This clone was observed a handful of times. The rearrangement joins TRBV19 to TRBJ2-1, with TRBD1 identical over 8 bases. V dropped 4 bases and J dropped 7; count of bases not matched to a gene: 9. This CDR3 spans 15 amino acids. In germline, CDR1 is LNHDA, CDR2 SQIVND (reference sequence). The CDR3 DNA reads TGTGCCAGTAGTAAGGACAGGGAAGTAATTAATGAGCAGTTCTTC. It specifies CASSKDREVINEQFF.

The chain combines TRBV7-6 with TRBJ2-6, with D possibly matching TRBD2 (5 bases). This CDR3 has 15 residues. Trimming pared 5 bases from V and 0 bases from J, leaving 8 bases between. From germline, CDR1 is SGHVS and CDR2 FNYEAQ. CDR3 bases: TGTGCCAGCAGCCGGGGTCCCTCTGGGGCCAACGTCCTGACTTTC. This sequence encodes CASSRGPSGANVLTF.

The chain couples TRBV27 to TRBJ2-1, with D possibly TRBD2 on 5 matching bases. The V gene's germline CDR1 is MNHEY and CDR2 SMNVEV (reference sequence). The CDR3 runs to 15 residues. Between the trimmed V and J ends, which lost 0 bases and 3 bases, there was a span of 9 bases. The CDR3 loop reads CASSLSPGSYNEQFF. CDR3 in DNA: TGTGCCAGCAGTTTATCCCCGGGGAGCTACAATGAGCAGTTCTTC.

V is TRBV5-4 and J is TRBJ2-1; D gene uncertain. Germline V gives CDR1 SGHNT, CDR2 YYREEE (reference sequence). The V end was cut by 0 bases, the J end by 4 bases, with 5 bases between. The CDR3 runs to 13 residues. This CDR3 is CASSLARYNEQFF. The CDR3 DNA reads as TGTGCCAGCAGCTTGGCTAGATACAATGAGCAGTTCTTC.

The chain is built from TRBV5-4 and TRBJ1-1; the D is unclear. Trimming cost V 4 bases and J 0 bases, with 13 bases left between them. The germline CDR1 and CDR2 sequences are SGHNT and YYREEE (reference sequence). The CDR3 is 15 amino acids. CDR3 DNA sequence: TGTGCCAGCAGCCCACAATGGACGTTGAACACTGAAGCTTTCTTT. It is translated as CASSPQWTLNTEAFF.

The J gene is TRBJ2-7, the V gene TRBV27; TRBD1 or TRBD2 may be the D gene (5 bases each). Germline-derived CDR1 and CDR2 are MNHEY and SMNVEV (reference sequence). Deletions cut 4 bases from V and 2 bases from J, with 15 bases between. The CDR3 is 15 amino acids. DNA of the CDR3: TGTGCCAGCAGTTCCCTCGGGACGGGGACCTACGAGCAGTACTTC. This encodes CASSSLGTGTYEQYF.

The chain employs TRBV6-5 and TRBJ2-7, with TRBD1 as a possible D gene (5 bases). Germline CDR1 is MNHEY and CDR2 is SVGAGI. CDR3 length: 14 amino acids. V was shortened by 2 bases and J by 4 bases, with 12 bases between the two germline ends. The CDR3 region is CASSYDIGVYEQYF. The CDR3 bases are TGTGCCAGCAGTTACGACATAGGGGTGTACGAGCAGTACTTC.

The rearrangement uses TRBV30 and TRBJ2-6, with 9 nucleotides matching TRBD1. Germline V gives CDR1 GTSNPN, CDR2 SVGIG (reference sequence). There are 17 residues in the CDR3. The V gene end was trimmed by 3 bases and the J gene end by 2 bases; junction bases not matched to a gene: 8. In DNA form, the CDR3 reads TGTGCCTGGAGCATAGGACAGGGGAGAACTGGGGCCAACGTCCTGACTTTC. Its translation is CAWSIGQGRTGANVLTF.

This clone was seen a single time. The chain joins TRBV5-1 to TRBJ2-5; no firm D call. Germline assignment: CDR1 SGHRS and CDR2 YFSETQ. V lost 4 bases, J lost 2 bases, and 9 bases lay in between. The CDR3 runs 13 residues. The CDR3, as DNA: TGCGCCAGCAGCCATAACTCACAAGAGACCCAGTACTTC. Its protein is CASSHNSQETQYF.

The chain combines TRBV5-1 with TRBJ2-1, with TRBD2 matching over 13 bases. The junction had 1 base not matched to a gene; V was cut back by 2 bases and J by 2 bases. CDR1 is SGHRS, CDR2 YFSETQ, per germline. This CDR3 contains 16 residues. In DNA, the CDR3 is TGCGCCAGCAGCTTCGGACTAGCGGGAGCCTACAATGAGCAGTTCTTC. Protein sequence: CASSFGLAGAYNEQFF.

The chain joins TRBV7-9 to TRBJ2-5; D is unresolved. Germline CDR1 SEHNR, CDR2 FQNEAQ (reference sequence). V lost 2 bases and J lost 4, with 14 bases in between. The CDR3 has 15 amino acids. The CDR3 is CASSLKASGGETQYF. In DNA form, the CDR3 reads TGTGCCAGCAGCTTAAAGGCTTCAGGCGGAGAGACCCAGTACTTC.